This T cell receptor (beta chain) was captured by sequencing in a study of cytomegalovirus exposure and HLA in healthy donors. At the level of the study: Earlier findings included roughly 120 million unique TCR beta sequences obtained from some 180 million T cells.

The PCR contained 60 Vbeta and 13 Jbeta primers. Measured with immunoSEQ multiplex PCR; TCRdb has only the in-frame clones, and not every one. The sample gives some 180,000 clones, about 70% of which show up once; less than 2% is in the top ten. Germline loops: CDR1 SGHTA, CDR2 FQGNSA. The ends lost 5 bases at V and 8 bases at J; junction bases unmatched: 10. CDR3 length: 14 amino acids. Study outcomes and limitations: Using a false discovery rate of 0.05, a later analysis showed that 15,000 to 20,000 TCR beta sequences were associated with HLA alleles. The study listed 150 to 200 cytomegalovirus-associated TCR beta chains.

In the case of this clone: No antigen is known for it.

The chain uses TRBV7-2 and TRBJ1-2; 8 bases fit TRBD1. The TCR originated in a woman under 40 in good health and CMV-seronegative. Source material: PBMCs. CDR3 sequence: CASSLDRGRGGYTF. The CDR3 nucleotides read TGTGCCAGCAGCCTAGACAGGGGACGAGGCGGCTACACCTTC.